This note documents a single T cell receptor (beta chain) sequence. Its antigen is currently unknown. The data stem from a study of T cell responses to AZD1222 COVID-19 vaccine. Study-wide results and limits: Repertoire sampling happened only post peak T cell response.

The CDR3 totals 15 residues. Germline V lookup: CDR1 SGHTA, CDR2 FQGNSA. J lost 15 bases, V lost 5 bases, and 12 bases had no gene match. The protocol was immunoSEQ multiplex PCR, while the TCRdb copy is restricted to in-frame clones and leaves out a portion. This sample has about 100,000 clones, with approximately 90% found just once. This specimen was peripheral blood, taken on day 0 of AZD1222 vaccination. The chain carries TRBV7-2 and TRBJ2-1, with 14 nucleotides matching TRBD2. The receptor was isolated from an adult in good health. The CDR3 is CASSPPGLAGATMFF. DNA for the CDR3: TGTGCCAGCAGCCCCCCGGGACTAGCGGGGGCTACTATGTTCTTC.